The 10 T cell receptor beta chains below were found in one sample sequenced in a study of blood T cell repertoires in COVID-19. Using immunoSEQ multiplex PCR, the repertoire was profiled, and TCRdb retains in-frame clones only, with some absent. The table lists around 200,000 clones, 70% to 90% of them singletons. Sequenced: peripheral blood. These receptors all come from a woman aged 80 or older with acute or convalescent COVID-19.

In this sample, this clone turned up a few times. This chain joins TRBV10-1 and TRBJ2-3; the match to TRBD1 covers 8 bases. The CDR3 has 15 amino acids. J lost 2 bases, V lost 3 bases, and 4 bases had no gene match. CDR1 and CDR2 from the germline V gene are WNHNN and SYGVQD (reference sequence). CDR3 sequence (DNA): TGCGCCAGCAGTGAATCGGACAGGGCCACAGATACGCAGTATTTT. This gives the protein CASSESDRATDTQYF.

The rearrangement uses TRBV29-1 and TRBJ1-3; D remains unclear. Looked up from germline, CDR1 is SQVTM and CDR2 is ANQGSEA. The CDR3 length is 12 residues. Trimming removed 5 bases at V and 0 bases at J, with 5 bases between. CDR3 coding DNA: TGCAGCGTTTTCTCCTCTGGAAACACCATATATTTT. The encoded protein is CSVFSSGNTIYF.

The chain recombines TRBV11-2 with TRBJ2-1; 11 nucleotides agree with TRBD2. Per germline, CDR1 SGHAT and CDR2 FQNNGV. V was clipped by 2 bases and J by 8 bases; unmatched bases: 8. There are 16 residues in the CDR3. CDR3 residues: CASSLNWLAGGDEQFF. The CDR3 region has the DNA TGTGCCAGCAGCTTAAATTGGCTAGCGGGAGGCGATGAGCAGTTCTTC.

V gene TRBV27 combines with J gene TRBJ1-5; the D is unclear. The CDR3 contains 13 residues. V lost 3 bases and J 7 bases, leaving 10 bases between the germline ends. Germline assignment: CDR1 MNHEY and CDR2 SMNVEV (reference sequence). Here the CDR3 DNA reads TGTGCCAGCAGTTTTTTGAGATACCAGCCCCAGCATTTT. Amino acids: CASSFLRYQPQHF.

The chain carries TRBV11-2 and TRBJ2-7; 11 bases are a match to TRBD2. Germline V gene sequence: CDR1 SGHAT, CDR2 FQNNGV. V lost 2 bases, J lost 1 base, and 7 bases stayed unmatched. The CDR3 runs to 17 residues. The CDR3 region has the DNA TGTGCCAGCAGCTTAAGTCTAGCGGGAGGATTTTCCTACGAGCAGTACTTC. It translates to CASSLSLAGGFSYEQYF.

This chain links TRBV27 with TRBJ2-7; no clear D gene. The CDR3 contains 12 residues. Germline assignment: CDR1 MNHEY and CDR2 SMNVEV (reference sequence). Deletions cut 4 bases from V and 2 bases from J, with 6 bases between. DNA of the CDR3: TGTGCCAGCAGTTCGCGGACCTACGAGCAGTACTTC. This gives the protein CASSSRTYEQYF.

V usage is TRBV5-1 and J usage is TRBJ2-2, with a weak D call TRBD1 (5 bases). Germline CDR1 is SGHRS and CDR2 is YFSETQ. The V end was cut by 0 bases, the J end by 4 bases, with 10 bases between. The CDR3 has 15 residues. CDR3 DNA: TGCGCCAGCAGCTTGGATAGGGGTAGCACCGGGGAGCTGTTTTTT. Protein sequence: CASSLDRGSTGELFF.

The CDR3 reads CASSSSGTSGATDTQYF. CDR3 nucleotides: TGTGCCAGTAGTAGCTCCGGGACTAGCGGTGCGACAGATACGCAGTATTTT. This chain joins TRBV19 and TRBJ2-3; TRBD2 matches at 11 bases. The CDR3 extends over 17 amino acids. Germline trimming cut 4 bases from V and 3 bases from J; bases unmatched to any gene: 9. The germline gives CDR1 LNHDA, CDR2 SQIVND (reference sequence).

The chain carries TRBV5-6 and TRBJ1-5, with 7 bases fitting TRBD1. V dropped 4 bases and J dropped 6; count of bases not matched to a gene: 7. The CDR3 loop spans 14 amino acids. The V gene's germline CDR1 is SGHDT and CDR2 YYEEEE. The CDR3 sequence: CASSQLQGTQPQHF. CDR3 coding DNA: TGTGCCAGCAGCCAATTACAGGGGACTCAGCCCCAGCATTTT.

V is TRBV30 and J is TRBJ2-3; D is possibly TRBD2 (5 bases). V dropped 0 bases and J dropped 2 bases, with 18 bases sitting between them. The CDR3 extends over 17 amino acids. Germline CDR1 reads GTSNPN; CDR2 reads SVGIG (reference sequence). The CDR3 spells CAWSVVIRGIHTDTQYF. The CDR3 coding sequence is TGTGCCTGGAGTGTTGTGATACGGGGAATCCACACAGATACGCAGTATTTT.